The present TCR beta chain was sequenced within a study of T-cell reconstitution after alpha-beta-depleted transplantation in children. Findings of the study overall: Surviving recipient T cells and thymic progenitors accounted for the high day-60 TCRbeta diversity observed in some patients. The study reportedly traced alpha-beta T cells about two months after transplant to several hundred expanded graft clones. Hyperexpanded clones declined; after one year, newly produced T cells mostly supplied diversity.

The CDR3 runs to 17 residues. Germline trimming cut 4 bases from V and 0 bases from J; bases unmatched to any gene: 6. Germline loops: CDR1 MDHEN, CDR2 SYDVKM. Preparing the TCRbeta library involved the use of unique molecular identifiers. Using its own MiXCR run on the PCR reads, TCRdb lists one record per CDR3 protein. The sample gives around 450,000 distinct CDR3 sequences, over 9.5% of which show up once; 2% is in the top ten. The table lists this clonotype with many counts. The antigen remains undetermined. The TCR sequence derives from a child aged 2 to 10 with inherited bone marrow failure, due to receive a stem cell transplant. Here the sequenced sample was PBMCs, taken before TCRalphabeta/CD19-depleted stem cell transplant. The J gene is TRBJ2-1, the V gene TRBV28; 10 bases are a match to TRBD2. In DNA form, the CDR3 reads TGTGCCAGCAGTTCCGTGCGGACTAGCGGCTCCTACAATGAGCAGTTCTTC. Protein sequence: CASSSVRTSGSYNEQFF.